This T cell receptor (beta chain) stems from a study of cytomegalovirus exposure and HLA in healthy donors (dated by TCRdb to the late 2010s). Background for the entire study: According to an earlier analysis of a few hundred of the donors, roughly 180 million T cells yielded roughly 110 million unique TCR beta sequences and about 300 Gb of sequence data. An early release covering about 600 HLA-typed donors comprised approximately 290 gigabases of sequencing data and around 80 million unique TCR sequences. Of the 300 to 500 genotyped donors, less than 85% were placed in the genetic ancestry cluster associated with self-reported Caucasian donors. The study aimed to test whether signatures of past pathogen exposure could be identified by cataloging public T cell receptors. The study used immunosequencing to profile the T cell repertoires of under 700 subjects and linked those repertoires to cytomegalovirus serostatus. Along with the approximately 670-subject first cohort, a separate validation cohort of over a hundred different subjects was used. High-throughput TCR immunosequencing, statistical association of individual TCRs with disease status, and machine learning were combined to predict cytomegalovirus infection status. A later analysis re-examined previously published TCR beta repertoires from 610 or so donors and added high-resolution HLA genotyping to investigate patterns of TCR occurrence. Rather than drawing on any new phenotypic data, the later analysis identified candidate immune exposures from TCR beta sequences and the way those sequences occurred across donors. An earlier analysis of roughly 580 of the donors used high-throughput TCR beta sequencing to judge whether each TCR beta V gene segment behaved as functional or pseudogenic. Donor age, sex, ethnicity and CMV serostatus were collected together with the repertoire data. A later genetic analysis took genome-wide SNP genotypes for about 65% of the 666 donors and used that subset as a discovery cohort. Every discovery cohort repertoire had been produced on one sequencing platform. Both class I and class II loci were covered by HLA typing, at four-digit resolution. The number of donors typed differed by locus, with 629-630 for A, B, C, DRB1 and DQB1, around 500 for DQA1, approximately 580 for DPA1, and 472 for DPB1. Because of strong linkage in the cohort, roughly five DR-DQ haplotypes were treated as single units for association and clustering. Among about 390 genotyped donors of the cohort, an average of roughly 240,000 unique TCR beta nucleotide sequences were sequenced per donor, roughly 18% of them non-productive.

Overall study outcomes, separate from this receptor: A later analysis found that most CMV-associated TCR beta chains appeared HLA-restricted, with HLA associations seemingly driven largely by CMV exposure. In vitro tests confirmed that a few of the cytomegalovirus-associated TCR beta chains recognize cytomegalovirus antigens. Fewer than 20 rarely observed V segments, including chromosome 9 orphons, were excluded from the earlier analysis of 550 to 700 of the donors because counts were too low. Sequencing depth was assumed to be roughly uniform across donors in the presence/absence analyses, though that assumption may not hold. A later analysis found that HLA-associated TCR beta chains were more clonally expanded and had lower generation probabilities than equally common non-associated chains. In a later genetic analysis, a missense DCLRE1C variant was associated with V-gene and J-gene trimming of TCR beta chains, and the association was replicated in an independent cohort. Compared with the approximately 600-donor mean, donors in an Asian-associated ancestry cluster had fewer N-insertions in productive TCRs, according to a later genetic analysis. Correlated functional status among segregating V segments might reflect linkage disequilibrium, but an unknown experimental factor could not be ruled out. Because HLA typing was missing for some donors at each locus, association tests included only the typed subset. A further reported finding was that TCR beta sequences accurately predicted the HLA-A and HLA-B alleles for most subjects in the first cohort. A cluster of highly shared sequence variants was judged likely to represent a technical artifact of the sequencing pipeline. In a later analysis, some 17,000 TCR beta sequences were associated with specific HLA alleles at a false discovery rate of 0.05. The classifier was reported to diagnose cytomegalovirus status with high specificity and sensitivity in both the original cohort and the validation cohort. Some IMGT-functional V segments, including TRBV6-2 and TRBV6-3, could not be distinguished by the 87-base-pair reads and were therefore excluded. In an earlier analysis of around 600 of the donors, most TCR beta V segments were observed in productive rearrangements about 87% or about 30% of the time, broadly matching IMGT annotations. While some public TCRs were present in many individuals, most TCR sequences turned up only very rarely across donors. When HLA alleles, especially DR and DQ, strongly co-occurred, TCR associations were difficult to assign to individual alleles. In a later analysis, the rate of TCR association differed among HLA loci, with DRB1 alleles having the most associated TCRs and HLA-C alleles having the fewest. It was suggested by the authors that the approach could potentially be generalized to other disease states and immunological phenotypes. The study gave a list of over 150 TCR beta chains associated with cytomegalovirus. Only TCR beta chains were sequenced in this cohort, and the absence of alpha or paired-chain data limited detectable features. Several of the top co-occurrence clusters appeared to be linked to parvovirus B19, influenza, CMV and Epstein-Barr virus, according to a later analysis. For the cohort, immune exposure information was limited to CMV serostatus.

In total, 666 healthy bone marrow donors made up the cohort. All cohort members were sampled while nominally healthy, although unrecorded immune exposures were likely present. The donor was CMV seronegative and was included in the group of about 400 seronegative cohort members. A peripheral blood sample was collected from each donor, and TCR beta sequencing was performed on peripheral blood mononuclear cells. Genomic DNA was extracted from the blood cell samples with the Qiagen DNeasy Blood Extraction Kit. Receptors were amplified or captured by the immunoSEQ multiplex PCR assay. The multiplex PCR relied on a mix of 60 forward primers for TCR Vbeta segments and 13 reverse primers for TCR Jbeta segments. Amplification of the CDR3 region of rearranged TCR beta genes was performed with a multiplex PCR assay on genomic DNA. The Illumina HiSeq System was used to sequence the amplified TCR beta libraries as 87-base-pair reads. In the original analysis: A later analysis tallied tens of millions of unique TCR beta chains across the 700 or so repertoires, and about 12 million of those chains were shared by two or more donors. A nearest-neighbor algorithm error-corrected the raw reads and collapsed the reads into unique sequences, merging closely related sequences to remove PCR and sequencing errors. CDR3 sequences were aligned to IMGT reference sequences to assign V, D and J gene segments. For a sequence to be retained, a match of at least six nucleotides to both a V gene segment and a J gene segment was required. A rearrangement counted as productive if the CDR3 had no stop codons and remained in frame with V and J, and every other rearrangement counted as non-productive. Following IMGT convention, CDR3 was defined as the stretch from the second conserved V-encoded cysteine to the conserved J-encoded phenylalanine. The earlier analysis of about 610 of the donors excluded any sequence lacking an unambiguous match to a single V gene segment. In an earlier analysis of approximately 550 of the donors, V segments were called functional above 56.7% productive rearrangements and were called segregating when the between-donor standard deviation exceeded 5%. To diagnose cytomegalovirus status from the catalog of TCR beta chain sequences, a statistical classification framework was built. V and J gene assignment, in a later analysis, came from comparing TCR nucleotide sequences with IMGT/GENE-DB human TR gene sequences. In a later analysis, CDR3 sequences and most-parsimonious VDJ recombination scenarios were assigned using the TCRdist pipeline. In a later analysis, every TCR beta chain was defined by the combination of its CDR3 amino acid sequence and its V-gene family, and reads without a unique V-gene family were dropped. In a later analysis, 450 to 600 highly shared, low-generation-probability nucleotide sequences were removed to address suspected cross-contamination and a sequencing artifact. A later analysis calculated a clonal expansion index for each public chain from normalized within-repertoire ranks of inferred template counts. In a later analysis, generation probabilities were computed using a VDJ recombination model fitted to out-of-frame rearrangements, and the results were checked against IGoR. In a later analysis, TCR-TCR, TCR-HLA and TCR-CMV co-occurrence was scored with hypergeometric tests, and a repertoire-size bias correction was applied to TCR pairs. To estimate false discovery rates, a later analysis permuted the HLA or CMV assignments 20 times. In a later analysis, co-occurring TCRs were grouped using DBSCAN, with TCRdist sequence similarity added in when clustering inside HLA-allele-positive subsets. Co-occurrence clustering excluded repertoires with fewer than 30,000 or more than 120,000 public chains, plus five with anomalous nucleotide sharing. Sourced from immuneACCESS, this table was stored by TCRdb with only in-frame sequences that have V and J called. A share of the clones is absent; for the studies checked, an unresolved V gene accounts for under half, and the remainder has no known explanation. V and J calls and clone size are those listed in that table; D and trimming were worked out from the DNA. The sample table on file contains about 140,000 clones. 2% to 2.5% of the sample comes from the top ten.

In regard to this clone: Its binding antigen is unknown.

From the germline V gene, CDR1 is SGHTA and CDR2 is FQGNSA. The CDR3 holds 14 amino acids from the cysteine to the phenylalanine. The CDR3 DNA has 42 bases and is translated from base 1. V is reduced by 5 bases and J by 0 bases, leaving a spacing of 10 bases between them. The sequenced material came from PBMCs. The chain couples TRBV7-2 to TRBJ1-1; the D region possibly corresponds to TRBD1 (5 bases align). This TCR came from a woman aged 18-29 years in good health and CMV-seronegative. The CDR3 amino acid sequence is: CASSVRVLNTEAFF. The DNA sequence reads TGTGCCAGCAGCGTCAGGGTATTGAACACTGAAGCTTTCTTT.